The next 23 T cell receptor beta chains were all read from a single sample in a study of PD-L1 blockade in urothelial cancer (dated by TCRdb to the late 2010s). The label giving this sample's time point can be read as: pretreatment peripheral blood. The library was made by the immunoSEQ multiplex PCR assay. As stored in TCRdb, this immuneACCESS dataset retains in-frame rearrangements with V and J assigned. A fraction of the clones does not appear; measured against another copy, unresolved V genes explain less than half of the discrepancy, and the remainder lacks a known reason. This sample is represented by about 87,000 clones; roughly 89% of them were singletons. The top ten constitute 2% to 2.5% of the sample. Material: PBMCs, obtained around atezolizumab (anti-PD-L1) treatment. These receptors were taken from a man between 60 and 70 years old with urothelial cancer.

In its sample, this clone was seen once. The chain employs TRBV28 and TRBJ2-3, with 9 bases that match TRBD2. The germline gives CDR1 MDHEN, CDR2 SYDVKM. The CDR3 length is 17 residues. Trimming at V came to 6 bases and at J to 7 bases, leaving 17 bases not matched to a gene. The CDR3 sequence: CASRGQHSGGRRYTQYF. The CDR3 DNA is TGTGCCAGCAGGGGTCAACATAGCGGGGGACGGAGATATACGCAGTATTTT.

The gene calls are TRBV2 and TRBJ2-5, with 9 bases identical to TRBD1. Germline-derived CDR1 and CDR2 are SNHLY and FYNNEI. This CDR3 has 15 amino acids. Trimming took 5 bases from V and 4 from J; bases not matched to a gene: 8. The CDR3 nucleotides are TGTGCCAGCAGTCAGGACAGGGGAAGTGGAGAGACCCAGTACTTC. Its protein product is CASSQDRGSGETQYF. The entire variable domain, with the rest obtained from reference TRBV2 and TRBJ2-5, is as follows: EPEVTQTPSHQVTQMGQEVILRCVPISNHLYFYWYRQILGQKVEFLVSFYNNEISEKSEIFDDQFSVERPDGSNFTLKIRSTKLEDSAMYFCASSQDRGSGETQYFGPGTRLLVL.

V is TRBV28 and J is TRBJ2-3, with TRBD1 matching 8 bases. Germline CDR1 reads MDHEN; CDR2 reads SYDVKM. V lost 3 bases, J lost 5 bases, and 13 bases stayed unmatched. The CDR3 length is 17 residues. The DNA of the CDR3 is TGTGCCAGCAGTTTTAGGGGGTCAGGGGGCAAAAGAGATACGCAGTATTTT. This encodes CASSFRGSGGKRDTQYF. Variable domain in full (rest from reference TRBV28 and TRBJ2-3): DVKVTQSSRYLVKRTGEKVFLECVQDMDHENMFWYRQDPGLGLRLIYFSYDVKMKEKGDIPEGYSVSREKKERFSLILESASTNQTSMYLCASSFRGSGGKRDTQYFGPGTRLTVL.

The chain combines TRBV6-4 with TRBJ2-3; possibly TRBD1 for D (6 bases). The germline V gene encodes CDR1 MRHNA and CDR2 SNTAGT. The length of the CDR3 is 16 residues. V was pared by 3 bases and J by 0 bases, with 13 bases between. The CDR3 DNA follows: TGTGCCAGCAGTGATACCAGGGGTCCTAGCACAGATACGCAGTATTTT. Its protein is CASSDTRGPSTDTQYF.

The gene calls are TRBV10-3 and TRBJ1-3, with 9 bases fitting TRBD1. CDR3 size: 15 residues. Looked up from germline, CDR1 is ENHRY and CDR2 is SYGVKD. V shed 4 bases, J shed 2 bases, and the junction held 3 bases outside the gene matches. Written as DNA, the CDR3 is TGTGCCATCAGTGGGGGGGACAGGGCTGGAAACACCATATATTTT. It codes for CAISGGDRAGNTIYF.

The chain combines TRBV19 with TRBJ1-2, with 7 bases matching TRBD1. Germline CDR1 and CDR2: LNHDA and SQIVND (reference sequence). With 10 bases clipped from V and 8 bases from J, the junction kept 16 bases outside the gene matches. CDR3 length equals 14 residues. DNA of the CDR3: TGTGCCACTCTCCGGGACAGCGTCCGCGGGGGCTACACCTTC. This encodes CATLRDSVRGGYTF.

This chain links TRBV18 with TRBJ1-5; perhaps TRBD1 as D (5 bases). Germline V gene data show CDR1 as KGHSH and CDR2 as LQKENI. CDR3 length equals 15 residues. Trimming left V 2 bases short and J 2 bases short, with 10 bases between. CDR3 region: CASSPGGGGNQPQHF. DNA of the CDR3: TGTGCCAGCTCACCAGGGGGGGGTGGCAATCAGCCCCAGCATTTT. Complete variable domain (other parts from reference TRBV18 and TRBJ1-5): NAGVMQNPRHLVRRRGQEARLRCSPMKGHSHVYWYRQLPEEGLKFMVYLQKENIIDESGMPKERFSAEFPKEGPSILRIQQVVRGDSAAYFCASSPGGGGNQPQHFGDGTRLSIL.

The chain has TRBV9 and TRBJ1-3; D is perhaps TRBD1 (6 bases). The CDR3 is 16 residues long. The germline V gene encodes CDR1 SGDLS and CDR2 YYNGEE. V lost 0 bases and J lost 0, with 10 bases in between. DNA for the CDR3: TGTGCCAGCAGCGTAGCCACAGGGAGCTCTGGAAACACCATATATTTT. This translates into CASSVATGSSGNTIYF. Full variable domain (outside the CDR3, taken from reference TRBV9 and TRBJ1-3): DSGVTQTPKHLITATGQRVTLRCSPRSGDLSVYWYQQSLDQGLQFLIQYYNGEERAKGNILERFSAQQFPDLHSELNLSSLELGDSALYFCASSVATGSSGNTIYFGEGSWLTVV.

The gene calls are TRBV6-5 and TRBJ1-2; maybe TRBD1 (5 bases). The CDR3 covers 15 residues. Trimming cost V 7 bases and J 2 bases, with 17 bases left between them. Germline V gene sequence: CDR1 MNHEY, CDR2 SVGAGI. CDR3 in amino acids: CASTSHGGGNYGYTF. The CDR3 coding sequence is TGTGCCAGCACCTCCCATGGTGGGGGGAACTATGGCTACACCTTC.

V and J are TRBV9 and TRBJ2-2, with TRBD1 identical over 8 bases. In germline, CDR1 is SGDLS, CDR2 YYNGEE. After removal of 0 bases from V and 4 bases from J, the junction contained 11 bases not matched to a gene. The CDR3 length is 18 residues. Written as DNA, the CDR3 is TGTGCCAGCAGCGTAGGATTGTTGACAGGGGTAACCACCGGGGAGCTGTTTTTT. It yields the protein CASSVGLLTGVTTGELFF.

The CDR3 bases are TGCGCCAGCAGCCCAGAAGCGGGAACAGATACGCAGTATTTT. Residues: CASSPEAGTDTQYF. The V gene is TRBV4-3, the J gene TRBJ2-3, with TRBD2 identical over 7 bases. The germline CDR1 and CDR2 sequences are LGHNA and YSLEER. With V trimmed by 4 bases and J by 3 bases, 4 bases remained unmatched. There are 14 residues in the CDR3.

This chain links TRBV7-3 with TRBJ2-3, with 13 bases identical to TRBD2. In germline, CDR1 is SGHTA, CDR2 FQGTGA. The V segment lost 0 bases and the J segment 4 bases; nucleotides outside the gene matches: 13. CDR3 length: 20 amino acids. The CDR3 loop reads CASSLTGTSGGAVGPDTQYF. The CDR3 DNA reads TGTGCCAGCAGCTTAACCGGTACTAGCGGGGGGGCCGTCGGTCCAGATACGCAGTATTTT. Filled out from reference TRBV7-3 and TRBJ2-3, the complete variable domain reads GAGVSQTPSNKVTEKGKYVELRCDPISGHTALYWYRQSLGQGPEFLIYFQGTGAADDSGLPNDRFFAVRPEGSVSTLKIQRTERGDSAVYLCASSLTGTSGGAVGPDTQYFGPGTRLTVL.

For this clone: The junction departs from germline at one end; a sequencing error may be responsible. The V call is TRBV30, the J call TRBJ2-5, with 8 bases fitting TRBD1. The CDR3 covers 16 residues. Germline assignment: CDR1 GTSNPN and CDR2 SVGIG (reference sequence). The DNA for the CDR3 is TGTGCCCGGAGCAAGGGGGCAGGGGGCGGGTTGGGGACCCAGTACTTC. This translates into CARSKGAGGGLGTQYF.

The chain uses TRBV4-3 and TRBJ1-3; D perhaps matches TRBD1 (6 bases). Germline CDR1 reads LGHNA; CDR2 reads YSLEER. CDR3 length: 18 amino acids. The V gene lost 0 bases and the J gene lost 0 bases, with 15 bases spanning the gap. CDR3 sequence reads: CASSQEVFWTASGNTIYF. In DNA form, the CDR3 reads TGCGCCAGCAGCCAAGAAGTATTTTGGACAGCCTCTGGAAACACCATATATTTT.

The chain joins TRBV7-9 to TRBJ2-5; 8 positions agree with TRBD2. Germline lookup yields CDR1 SEHNR and CDR2 FQNEAQ (reference sequence). The CDR3 loop spans 13 amino acids. The junction had 2 bases not matched to a gene; V was cut back by 3 bases and J by 5 bases. Here the CDR3 reads CASSFSGMETQYF. CDR3 DNA: TGTGCCAGCAGCTTTAGCGGGATGGAGACCCAGTACTTC.

This clone was counted only a few times. The chain carries TRBV7-6 and TRBJ2-5, with 14 bases lining up with TRBD2. V shed 1 base, J shed 3 bases, and the junction held 10 bases outside the gene matches. Germline CDR1 is SGHVS and CDR2 is FNYEAQ. The CDR3 extends over 19 amino acids. CDR3 in amino acids: CASSLGNPGLAGEKETQYF. The CDR3 DNA follows: TGTGCCAGCAGCTTAGGAAACCCGGGACTAGCGGGAGAAAAAGAGACCCAGTACTTC.

The V and J genes are TRBV2 and TRBJ2-6; D gene uncertain. The V end lost 5 bases, the J end lost 1 base, and 9 bases lay between the germline ends. The CDR3 covers 15 residues. Germline V gene sequence: CDR1 SNHLY, CDR2 FYNNEI. CDR3 residues: CASSLPQSGANVLTF. In nucleotides, the CDR3 is TGTGCCAGCAGTCTACCCCAATCTGGGGCCAACGTCCTGACTTTC.

This clone was detected only once. The rearrangement links TRBV27 to TRBJ1-2; D uncertain. V gave up 0 bases and J gave up 4 bases, with 9 bases separating them. CDR3 length: 14 residues. Germline V gene data show CDR1 as MNHEY and CDR2 as SMNVEV (reference sequence). The CDR3 nucleotides read TGTGCCAGCAGTTTATCGGGCAGGCCCTATGGCTACACCTTC. Its translation: CASSLSGRPYGYTF.

The J gene is TRBJ1-2, the V gene TRBV7-2; a possible D gene is TRBD1 (6 bases). This CDR3 is built from 13 residues. Trimming removed 1 base at V and 7 bases at J, with 10 bases between. Germline values: CDR1 SGHTA, CDR2 FQGNSA. Here the CDR3 DNA reads TGTGCCAGCAGCTTAGAGGGAGGGGGTGGCTACACCTTC. Amino acids: CASSLEGGGGYTF.

The genes are TRBV28 and TRBJ2-7; tentative D call: TRBD1 (7 bases). The germline V gene encodes CDR1 MDHEN and CDR2 SYDVKM. Trimming removed 5 bases from V and 2 bases from J, with 22 bases in between. The CDR3 is 17 amino acids. CDR3 amino acids: CASSPGSPAGGTYEQYF. CDR3 DNA sequence: TGTGCCAGCAGTCCCGGGTCCCCGGCAGGGGGGACCTACGAGCAGTACTTC. The variable domain in full, with the rest retrieved from reference TRBV28 and TRBJ2-7, is DVKVTQSSRYLVKRTGEKVFLECVQDMDHENMFWYRQDPGLGLRLIYFSYDVKMKEKGDIPEGYSVSREKKERFSLILESASTNQTSMYLCASSPGSPAGGTYEQYFGPGTRLTVT.

This CDR3 reads CASSPPEGAGTEAFF. CDR3 DNA sequence: TGTGCCAGCTCACCACCGGAGGGGGCCGGGACTGAAGCTTTCTTT. The J gene is TRBJ1-1, the V gene TRBV18; 7 bases map to TRBD1. The CDR3 consists of 15 residues. Germline V gives CDR1 KGHSH, CDR2 LQKENI. J lost 5 bases, V lost 0 bases, and 6 bases had no gene match.

V is TRBV2 and J is TRBJ2-7, with D hard to call. Trimming shortened V by 2 bases and J by 0 bases, and 8 bases separated the two germline ends. The germline gives CDR1 SNHLY, CDR2 FYNNEI. The CDR3 has 14 residues. In nucleotides, the CDR3 is TGTGCCAGCAGTGAAAATTCAGTCTCCTACGAGCAGTACTTC. This encodes CASSENSVSYEQYF.

The V and J genes are TRBV19 and TRBJ2-5, with no clear D. This CDR3 has 13 amino acids. Germline V lookup: CDR1 LNHDA, CDR2 SQIVND (reference sequence). Trimming shortened V by 3 bases and J by 5 bases, and 10 bases separated the two germline ends. This chain's CDR3 is CASSIGAQETQYF. DNA of the CDR3: TGTGCCAGTAGTATCGGCGCACAGGAGACCCAGTACTTC.